This T cell receptor beta chain is drawn from a study of blood T cell repertoires in COVID-19. At the level of the study: Sites in the United States, Italy and Spain provided acute and convalescent COVID-19 samples. Nucleic acid was either cDNA or gDNA, and it came from T cells, B-cell-depleted T cells, or PBMCs.

The sample holds a few counts of this clone. In the authors' workflow: Researchers report that nucleated cell counts were estimated from reference gene primer amplification. The repertoire was sequenced with immunoSEQ multiplex PCR; TCRdb's copy has only in-frame clones and lacks some. That table furnishes V, J and clone size, whereas the DNA furnished D and trimming. There are about 100,000 clones in the sample; 70% to 85% occur only once, and 2.5% to 4% lies in the top ten. This TCR was sampled from a woman of 80 years or more with active or convalescent COVID-19. Sequencing was carried out using peripheral blood.

The CDR3: CASTQTPTGGYTF. Written as DNA, the CDR3 is TGTGCCAGCACCCAGACACCGACGGGAGGCTACACCTTC. The rearrangement joins TRBV27 to TRBJ1-2; D gene ambiguous. CDR1 and CDR2 (germline): MNHEY, SMNVEV (reference sequence). CDR3 length equals 13 residues. Trimming removed 7 bases at V and 8 bases at J, with 17 bases between.